The source of this T cell receptor (beta chain) is a study of blood T cell repertoires in COVID-19. About the research overall: The United States, Italy and Spain were the sources of the acute and convalescent COVID-19 samples. The analysed material was cDNA or gDNA that came from T cells, B-cell-depleted T cells, or PBMCs.

In the authors' workflow: Estimates of nucleated cell counts were drawn from the amplification of reference gene primers. Profiling relied on immunoSEQ multiplex PCR, and the TCRdb table lists in-frame clones only, not all of them. That table supplies the V and J calls and clone size; D and trimming were determined from the DNA. The sample has 70,000 to 90,000 clones; roughly 85% are singletons. The CDR3 extends over 14 amino acids. With 3 bases removed from V and 7 bases from J, the gap between germline ends came to 12 bases. Per germline, CDR1 SGHTA and CDR2 FQGNSA. The sequence was obtained from a woman of 80 years or more with acute or convalescent COVID-19. The sequenced material came from peripheral blood. The chain is built from TRBV7-2 and TRBJ2-2; no reliable D call. The CDR3 is CASSFGRRGGELFF. The CDR3 nucleotides are TGTGCCAGCAGCTTTGGCAGGCGTGGCGGGGAGCTGTTTTTT.